The T cell receptor beta chain under discussion was sequenced for a study of blood T cell repertoires in COVID-19. Study information: Sample material is recorded as cDNA or gDNA derived from T cells, B-cell-depleted T cells, or PBMCs.

V lost 8 bases and J 2 bases, leaving 10 bases between the germline ends. The CDR3 has 13 residues. Germline CDR1 reads KGHSH; CDR2 reads LQKENI. In the original analysis: Nucleated cell counts were estimated from reference gene primer amplification. This table comes from immunoSEQ multiplex PCR, and its TCRdb copy is limited to in-frame clones, with some not included. V and J calls and clone size are given by that table; D and trimming were obtained from the DNA. The profile shows 80,000 to 100,000 clones, 86% of them singletons. The receptor was isolated from an elderly woman with acute or convalescent COVID-19. The chain combines TRBV18 with TRBJ2-1; D perhaps matches TRBD1 (6 bases). The specimen sequenced was peripheral blood. CDR3 amino acids: CASTRDTYNEQFF. CDR3 nucleotides: TGTGCCAGCACTCGGGACACCTACAATGAGCAGTTCTTC.